Many counts were recorded for the clone carrying this T cell receptor beta chain. To make TCR beta libraries, researchers used iRepertoire HTBI primers and Arm-PCR of CDR3 regions. TCRdb reprocessed the multiplex PCR reads via MiXCR and lists one record per CDR3 protein. The sample yields hundreds of thousands of distinct CDR3 sequences, over 15% seen once. This sample was taken from a study of regulatory T cells in long-lasting Graves disease. Time point indicated: newly diagnosed GD, antithyroid drugs for less than 3 months. TCR sequences were obtained from RNA taken from PBMCs. This CDR3 contains 13 residues. V lost 8 bases, J lost 5 bases, and 16 bases lay in between. Germline-derived CDR1 and CDR2 are SNHLY and FYNNEI. This sample was also put to use in a study of T cells in Graves' hyperthyroidism and ophthalmopathy.

V gene TRBV2 combines with J gene TRBJ2-7, with D possibly matching TRBD2 (6 bases). The sample here was peripheral blood mononuclear cells (PBMCs), taken at new diagnosis, from a patient treated with antithyroid drugs. This clonotype was obtained from a man in his forties with Graves disease. DNA of the CDR3: TGTGCCAGCGCCGGGGGATTGACCGACGAGCAGTACTTC. Amino acids: CASAGGLTDEQYF.